Listed below are T cell receptor beta chains from one sample, sequenced in a study of regulatory T cells in long-lasting Graves disease. Each CDR3 protein gets one entry after TCRdb re-called the multiplex PCR reads with MiXCR. This sample has a few hundred thousand distinct CDR3 sequences; 20% to 25% occur once, and the top ten carry around 30%. Specimen: peripheral blood mononuclear cells (PBMCs), collected when the disease was refractory, from a patient treated with antithyroid drugs. These receptors came from a middle-aged woman with Graves disease. The CDR3 runs from the conserved cysteine through the conserved F or W. The size entry is marked missing in some rows and otherwise reads once, few, many or a size class.

abundance | v_gene | CDR3aa
- | TRBV4-1 | CASSAHPGTSGNVQYF
- | TRBV29-1 | CSVVLISYEQYF
many | TRBV6-4 | CASSYQTSGFVYEQYF
few | TRBV7-9 | CASSMWDLNSPLHF
many | TRBV27 | CASSFGSGRLVPYEQYF
few | TRBV11-2 | CASSLVTSGRYNEQFF
many | TRBV7-2 | CASSLGSGFGELFF
- | TRBV12-3/TRBV12-4 | CASSPGLGSYNEQFF
- | TRBV5-1 | CASSLAGRQGYEQYF
- | TRBV9 | CASSVEGRDNQPQHF
- | TRBV19 | CASSVTARIHWETQYF
once | TRBV20-1 | CSARDWRRNSGNTIYF
few | TRBV7-3 | CASSPRDRVDEQYF
few | TRBV5-6 | CASSLAGMGANVLTF
many | TRBV27 | CASSLTTEANTEAFF
- | TRBV20-1 | CSADTLGLAGAVEQFF
many | TRBV27 | CASSLSFSYEQYF